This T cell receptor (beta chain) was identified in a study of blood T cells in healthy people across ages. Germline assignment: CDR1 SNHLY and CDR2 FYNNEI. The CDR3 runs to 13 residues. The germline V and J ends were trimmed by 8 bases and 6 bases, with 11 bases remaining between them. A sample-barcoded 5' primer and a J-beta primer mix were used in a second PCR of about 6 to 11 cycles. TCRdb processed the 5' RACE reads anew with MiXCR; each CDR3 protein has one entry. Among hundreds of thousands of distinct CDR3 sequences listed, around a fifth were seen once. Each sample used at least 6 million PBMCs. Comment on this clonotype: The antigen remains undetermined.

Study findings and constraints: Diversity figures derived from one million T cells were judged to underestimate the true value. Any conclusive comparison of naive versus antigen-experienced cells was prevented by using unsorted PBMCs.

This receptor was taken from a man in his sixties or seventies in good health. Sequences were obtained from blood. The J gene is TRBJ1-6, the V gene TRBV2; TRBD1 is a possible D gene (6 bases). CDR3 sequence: CASGRDINSPLHF. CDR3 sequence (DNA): TGTGCCAGCGGACGGGACATTAATTCACCCCTCCACTTT.